This TCR beta chain was obtained from a study of blood T cell repertoires in COVID-19. At the level of the study: Samples representing acute and convalescent COVID-19 were sourced from the United States, Italy and Spain.

CDR1 GTSNPN and CDR2 SVGIG come from the germline V gene (reference sequence). Trimming took off 2 bases at V and 10 bases at J, with 12 bases between the two ends. The CDR3 has 13 residues. Participant-reported clinical history was the basis for cohort assignment. Authors' data handling: The authors estimated nucleated cell counts from reference gene primer amplification. The repertoire was sequenced with immunoSEQ multiplex PCR; TCRdb's copy has only in-frame clones and lacks some. The D gene and trimming were derived from the DNA, and the V and J assignments and clone size from that table. The sample includes almost 200,000 clones, roughly 90% of them seen just once.

V usage is TRBV30 and J usage is TRBJ1-6; D unclear. The sequencing sample was made of PBMCs or T cells enriched from blood (not recorded which). The receptor comes from a woman under 30 who had recovered from COVID-19. CDR3 in amino acids: CAWSPVVHSPLHF. Written as DNA, the CDR3 is TGTGCCTGGAGTCCAGTGGTTCACTCACCCCTCCACTTT.